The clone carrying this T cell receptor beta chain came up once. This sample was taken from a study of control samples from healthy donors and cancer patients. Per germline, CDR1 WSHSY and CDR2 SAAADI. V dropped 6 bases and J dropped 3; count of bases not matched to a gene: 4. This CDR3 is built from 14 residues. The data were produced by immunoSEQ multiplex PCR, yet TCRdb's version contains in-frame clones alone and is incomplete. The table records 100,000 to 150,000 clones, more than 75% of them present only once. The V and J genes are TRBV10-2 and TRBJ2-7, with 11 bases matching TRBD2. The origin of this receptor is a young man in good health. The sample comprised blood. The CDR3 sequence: CASRPGLADYEQYF. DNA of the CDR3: TGCGCCAGCAGACCGGGACTAGCGGACTACGAGCAGTACTTC.